This T cell receptor (beta chain) was documented in a study of T cells in women clearing cervical HPV infection. This CDR3 is 15 amino acids long. In germline, CDR1 is DFQATT, CDR2 SNEGSKA (reference sequence). V was clipped by 3 bases and J by 3 bases; unmatched bases: 8. The repertoire was sequenced with immunoSEQ multiplex PCR; TCRdb's copy has only in-frame clones and lacks some. This table holds tens of thousands of clones. Study-level findings and limits: Repertoire richness, not evenness, was significantly elevated in CIN3+ cases versus controls.

Details on this clone: Its antigen is undetermined. The CDR3 is cut off 3 residues early in the read; its end comes from the germline J gene.

The sequence was collected from a woman aged 18 to 75 with a cervical HPV16 infection that either progressed to CIN3+ or cleared (not recorded which). Sequencing was performed on blood buffy coat. The chain carries TRBV20-1 and TRBJ2-7; 10 bases match TRBD1. The sequenced CDR3 bases are TGCAGTGCTAGGGTCGCGACAGGGGGCAACTACGAG. Its translation is CSARVATGGNYE. The CDR3 in full is CSARVATGGNYEQYF.